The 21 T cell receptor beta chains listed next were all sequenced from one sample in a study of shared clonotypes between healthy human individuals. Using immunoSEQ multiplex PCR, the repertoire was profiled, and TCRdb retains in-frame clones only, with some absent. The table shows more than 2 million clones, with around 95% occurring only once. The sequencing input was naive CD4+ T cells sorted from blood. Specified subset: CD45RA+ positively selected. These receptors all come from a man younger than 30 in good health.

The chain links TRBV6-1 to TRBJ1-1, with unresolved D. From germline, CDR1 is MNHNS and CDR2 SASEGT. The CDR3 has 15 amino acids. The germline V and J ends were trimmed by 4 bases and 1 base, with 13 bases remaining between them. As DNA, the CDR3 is TGTGCCAGCAGTGCGTTAACTGGTTCGAACACTGAAGCTTTCTTT. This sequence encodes CASSALTGSNTEAFF.

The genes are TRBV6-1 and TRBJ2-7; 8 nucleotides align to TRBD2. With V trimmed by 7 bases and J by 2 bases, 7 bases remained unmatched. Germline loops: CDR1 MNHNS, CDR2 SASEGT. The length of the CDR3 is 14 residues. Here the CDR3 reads CASTLSGGTYEQYF. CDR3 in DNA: TGTGCCAGCACGCTCAGCGGGGGAACCTACGAGCAGTACTTC.

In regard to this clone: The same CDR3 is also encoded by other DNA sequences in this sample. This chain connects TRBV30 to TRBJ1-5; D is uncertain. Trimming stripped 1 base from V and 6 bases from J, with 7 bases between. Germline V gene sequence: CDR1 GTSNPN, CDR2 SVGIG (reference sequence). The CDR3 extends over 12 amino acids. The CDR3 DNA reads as TGTGCCTGGAGTGGCGGAGGTCAGCCCCAGCATTTT. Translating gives CAWSGGGQPQHF.

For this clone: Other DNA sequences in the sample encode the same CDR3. CDR3 amino acids: CASSTGTENYGYTF. CDR3 nucleotides: TGTGCCAGCAGTACCGGGACGGAGAACTATGGCTACACCTTC. This chain connects TRBV6-1 to TRBJ1-2, with D possibly TRBD1 on 5 matching bases. The CDR3 has 14 amino acids. Per the germline V gene, CDR1 is MNHNS and CDR2 is SASEGT. Between the trimmed V and J ends, which lost 5 bases and 2 bases, there was a span of 12 bases.

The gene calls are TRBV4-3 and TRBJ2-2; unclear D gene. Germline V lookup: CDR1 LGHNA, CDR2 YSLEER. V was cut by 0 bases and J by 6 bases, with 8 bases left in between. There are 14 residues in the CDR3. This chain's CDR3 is CASSQDNSPGELFF. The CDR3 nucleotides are TGCGCCAGCAGCCAAGATAATTCGCCCGGGGAGCTGTTTTTT.

CDR3 in DNA: TGTGCCAGTGGACAGATAATGGGGTCCTATAATTCACCCCTCCACTTT. As protein: CASGQIMGSYNSPLHF. J is TRBJ1-6 and V is TRBV19; D perhaps matches TRBD1 (6 bases). Looked up from germline, CDR1 is LNHDA and CDR2 is SQIVND (reference sequence). The CDR3 sequence is 16 residues long. V lost 8 bases and J lost 1, with 15 bases in between.

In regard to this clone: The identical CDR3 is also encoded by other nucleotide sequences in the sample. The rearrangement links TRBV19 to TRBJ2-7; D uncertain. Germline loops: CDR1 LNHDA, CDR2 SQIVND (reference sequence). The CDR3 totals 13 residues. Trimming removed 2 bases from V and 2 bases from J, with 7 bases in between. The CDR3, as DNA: TGTGCCAGTAGTATATCGGGTCCCTACGAGCAGTACTTC. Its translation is CASSISGPYEQYF.

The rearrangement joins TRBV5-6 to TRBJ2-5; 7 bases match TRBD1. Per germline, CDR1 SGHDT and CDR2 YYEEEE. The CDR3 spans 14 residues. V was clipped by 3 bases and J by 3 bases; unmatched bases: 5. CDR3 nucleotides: TGTGCCAGCAGCTGGCCCGGGACAGAAGAGACCCAGTACTTC. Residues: CASSWPGTEETQYF.

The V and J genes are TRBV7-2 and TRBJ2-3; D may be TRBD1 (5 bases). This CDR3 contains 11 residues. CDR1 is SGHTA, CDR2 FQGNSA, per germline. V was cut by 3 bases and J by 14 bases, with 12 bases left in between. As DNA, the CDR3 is TGTGCCAGCAGCTTGGGGCAGGTGGGGTATTTT. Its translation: CASSLGQVGYF.

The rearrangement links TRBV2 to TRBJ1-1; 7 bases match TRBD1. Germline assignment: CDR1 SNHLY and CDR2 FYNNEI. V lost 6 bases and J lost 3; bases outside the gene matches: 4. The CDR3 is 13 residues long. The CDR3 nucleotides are TGTGCCAGCAGCAAGGGACAGTACACTGAAGCTTTCTTT. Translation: CASSKGQYTEAFF.

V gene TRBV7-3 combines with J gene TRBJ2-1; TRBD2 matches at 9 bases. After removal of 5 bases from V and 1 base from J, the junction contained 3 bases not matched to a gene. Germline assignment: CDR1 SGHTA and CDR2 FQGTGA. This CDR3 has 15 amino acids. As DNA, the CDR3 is TGTGCCAGCAGCATCAGCGGGGGGTCCTACAATGAGCAGTTCTTC. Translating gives CASSISGGSYNEQFF.

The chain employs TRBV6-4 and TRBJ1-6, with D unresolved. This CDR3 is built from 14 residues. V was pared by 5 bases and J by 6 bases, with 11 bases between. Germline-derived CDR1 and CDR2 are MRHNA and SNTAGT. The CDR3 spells CASSSGITNSPLHF. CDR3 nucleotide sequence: TGTGCCAGCAGTTCCGGGATTACTAATTCACCCCTCCACTTT.

The chain's CDR3 is CASSSGILTYNSPLHF. In DNA form, the CDR3 reads TGCGCCAGCAGCTCCGGGATTTTAACCTATAATTCACCCCTCCACTTT. The rearrangement joins TRBV10-2 to TRBJ1-6; unclear D gene. With 6 bases removed from V and 2 bases from J, the gap between germline ends came to 14 bases. This CDR3 contains 16 residues. Germline CDR1 and CDR2: WSHSY and SAAADI.

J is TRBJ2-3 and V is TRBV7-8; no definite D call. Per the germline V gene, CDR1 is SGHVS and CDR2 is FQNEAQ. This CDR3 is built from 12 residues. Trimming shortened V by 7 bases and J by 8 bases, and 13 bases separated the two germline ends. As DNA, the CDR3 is TGTGCCAGCAACGATGCCAAGGGTACGCAGTATTTT. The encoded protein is CASNDAKGTQYF.

The CDR3 loop is CAISESAKGGYGYTF. CDR3 nucleotides: TGTGCCATCAGTGAGTCCGCTAAAGGGGGATATGGCTACACCTTC. The rearrangement links TRBV10-3 to TRBJ1-2; a possible D gene is TRBD1 (6 bases). CDR3 length: 15 residues. Trimming removed 0 bases at V and 5 bases at J, with 13 bases between. CDR1 and CDR2 from the germline V gene are ENHRY and SYGVKD.

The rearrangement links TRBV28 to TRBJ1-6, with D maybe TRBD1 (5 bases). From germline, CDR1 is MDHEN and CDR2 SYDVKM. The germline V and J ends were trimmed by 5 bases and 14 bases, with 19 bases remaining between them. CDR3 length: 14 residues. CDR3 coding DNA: TGTGCCAGCAGTATGATTCAGGGCGAATTCACCCTCCACTTT. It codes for CASSMIQGEFTLHF.

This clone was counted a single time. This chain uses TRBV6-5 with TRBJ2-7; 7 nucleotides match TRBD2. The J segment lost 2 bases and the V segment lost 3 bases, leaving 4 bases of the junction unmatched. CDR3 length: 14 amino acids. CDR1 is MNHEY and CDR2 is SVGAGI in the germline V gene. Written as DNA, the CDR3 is TGTGCCAGCAGTTATACCGGGGGGACCTACGAGCAGTACTTC. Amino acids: CASSYTGGTYEQYF.

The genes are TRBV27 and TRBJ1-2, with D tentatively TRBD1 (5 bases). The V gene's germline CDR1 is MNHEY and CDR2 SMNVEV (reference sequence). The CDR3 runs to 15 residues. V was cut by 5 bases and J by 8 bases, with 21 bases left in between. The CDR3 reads CASSPREGSRSGYTF. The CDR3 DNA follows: TGTGCCAGCAGTCCCCGTGAGGGGAGTAGAAGCGGCTACACCTTC.

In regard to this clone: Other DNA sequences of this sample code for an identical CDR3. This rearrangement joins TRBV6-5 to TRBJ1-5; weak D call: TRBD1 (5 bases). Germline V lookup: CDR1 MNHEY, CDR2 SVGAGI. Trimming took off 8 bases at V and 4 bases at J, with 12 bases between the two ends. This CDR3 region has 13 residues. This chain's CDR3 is CASRAGGNQPQHF. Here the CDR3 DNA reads TGTGCCAGCCGGGCTGGGGGTAATCAGCCCCAGCATTTT.

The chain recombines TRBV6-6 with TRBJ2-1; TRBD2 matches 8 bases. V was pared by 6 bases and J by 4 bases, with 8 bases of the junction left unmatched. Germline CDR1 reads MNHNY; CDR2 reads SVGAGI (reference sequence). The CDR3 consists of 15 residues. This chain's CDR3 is CASSPSGGLYNEQFF. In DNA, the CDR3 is TGTGCCAGCAGCCCGAGCGGGGGCCTGTACAATGAGCAGTTCTTC.

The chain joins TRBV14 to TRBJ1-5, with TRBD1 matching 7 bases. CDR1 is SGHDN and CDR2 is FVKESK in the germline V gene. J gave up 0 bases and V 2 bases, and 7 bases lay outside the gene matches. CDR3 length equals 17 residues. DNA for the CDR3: TGTGCCAGCAGCCAACCTCCCCAGGGGGATAGCAATCAGCCCCAGCATTTT. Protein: CASSQPPQGDSNQPQHF.